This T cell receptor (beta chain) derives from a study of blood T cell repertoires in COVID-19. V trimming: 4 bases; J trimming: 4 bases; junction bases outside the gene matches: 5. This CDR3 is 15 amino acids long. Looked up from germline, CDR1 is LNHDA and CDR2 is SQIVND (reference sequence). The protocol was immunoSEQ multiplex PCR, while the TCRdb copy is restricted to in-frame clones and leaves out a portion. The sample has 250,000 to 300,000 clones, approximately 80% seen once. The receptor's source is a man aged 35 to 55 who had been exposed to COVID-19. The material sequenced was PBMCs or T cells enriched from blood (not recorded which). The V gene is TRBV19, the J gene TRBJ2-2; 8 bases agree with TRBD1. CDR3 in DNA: TGTGCCAGTAGTACAGGGGGCGTTTTCACCGGGGAGCTGTTTTTT. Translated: CASSTGGVFTGELFF.